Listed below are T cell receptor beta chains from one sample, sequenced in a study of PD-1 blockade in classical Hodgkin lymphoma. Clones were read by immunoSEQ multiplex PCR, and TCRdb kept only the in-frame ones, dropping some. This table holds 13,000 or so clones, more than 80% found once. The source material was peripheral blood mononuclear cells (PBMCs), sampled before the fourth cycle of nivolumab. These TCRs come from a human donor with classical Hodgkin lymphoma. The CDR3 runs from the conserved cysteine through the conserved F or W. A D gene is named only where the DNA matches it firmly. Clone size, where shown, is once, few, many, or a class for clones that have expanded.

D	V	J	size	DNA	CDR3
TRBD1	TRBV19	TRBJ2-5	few	TGTGCCAGTAGTCCGCGACAGGGAGAGACCCAGTACTTC	CASSPRQGETQYF
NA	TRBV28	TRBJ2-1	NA	TGTGCCAGCAGTTTGCGGGGCGATGAGCAGTTCTTC	CASSLRGDEQFF
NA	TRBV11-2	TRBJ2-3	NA	TGTGCCAGCAGCTCAGGAATCACAGATACGCAGTATTTT	CASSSGITDTQYF
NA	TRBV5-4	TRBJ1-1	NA	TGTGCCAGCAGCTTGGAGGTTCAGTTGAACACTGAAGCTTTCTTT	CASSLEVQLNTEAFF
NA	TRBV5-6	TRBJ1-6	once	TGTGCCAGCAGCTTGGAGGGATATGGACAGTCTCTTTATAATTCACCCCTCCACTTT	CASSLEGYGQSLYNSPLHF
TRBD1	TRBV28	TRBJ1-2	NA	TGTGCCAGCGGCAGGGGACAGAGCTATGGCTACACCTTC	CASGRGQSYGYTF
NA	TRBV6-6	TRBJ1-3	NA	TGTGCCAGCAGTCCACCGGGAGGGGCGGGAAACACCATATATTTT	CASSPPGGAGNTIYF
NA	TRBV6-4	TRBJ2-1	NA	TGTGCCAGCAGTGACTCGGCCAGCGGCGATTACAATGAGCAGTTCTTC	CASSDSASGDYNEQFF
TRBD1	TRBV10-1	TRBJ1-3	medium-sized	TGCGCCAGCAGCCAAAGGGACAGCTCTGGAAACACCATATATTTT	CASSQRDSSGNTIYF
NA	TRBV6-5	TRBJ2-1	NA	TGTGCCAGCAGTTACTCGCTAGGGGTCCATGAGCAGTTCTTC	CASSYSLGVHEQFF
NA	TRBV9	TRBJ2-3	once	TGTGCCAGCAGCGCCCCCCGAGGGGTACAATGGGTTGTCGGAGATACGCAGTATTTT	CASSAPRGVQWVVGDTQYF
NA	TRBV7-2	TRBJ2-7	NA	TGTGCCAGCAGCCCCCCGGGACGGAACGAGCAGTACTTC	CASSPPGRNEQYF
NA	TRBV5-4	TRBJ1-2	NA	TGTGCCAGCAGCTTGGGGGGGGCCGGAGGCTACACCTTC	CASSLGGAGGYTF
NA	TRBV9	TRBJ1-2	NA	TGTGCCAGCAGCGTATTAACTAGTGGCTACACCTTC	CASSVLTSGYTF
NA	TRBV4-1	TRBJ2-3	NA	TGCGCCAGCAGCCAAGAACAGTCGGGAGATACGCAGTATTTT	CASSQEQSGDTQYF
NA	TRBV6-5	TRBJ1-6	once	TGTGCCAGCAGTAACCAGCAGTTGAGGACACCCCTCCACTTT	CASSNQQLRTPLHF
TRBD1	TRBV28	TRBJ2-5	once	TGTGCCAGCAGTGGTAGCAGGACAGGGAGAGAGACCCAGTACTTC	CASSGSRTGRETQYF
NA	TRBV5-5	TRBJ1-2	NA	TGTGCCAGCAGCCGCCCGGACGGCAACTATGGCTACACCTTC	CASSRPDGNYGYTF
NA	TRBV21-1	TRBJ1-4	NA	TGTGCCAGCAGCAAAGGAGGGACAGGGCCAACAACTAATGAAAAACTGTTTTTT	CASSKGGTGPTTNEKLFF
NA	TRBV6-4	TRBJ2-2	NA	TGTGCCAGCAGTGGGCAGGCGAACACCGGGGAGCTGTTTTTT	CASSGQANTGELFF
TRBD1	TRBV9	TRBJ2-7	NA	TGTGCCAGCAGCGTAGGGGGAGTGGACAGGGGATCCTACGAGCAGTACTTC	CASSVGGVDRGSYEQYF
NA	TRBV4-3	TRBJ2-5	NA	TGCGCCAGCAGCCAATCCGGGGGACAAGAGACCCAGTACTTC	CASSQSGGQETQYF
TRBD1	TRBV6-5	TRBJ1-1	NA	TGTGCCAGCAGTTTCGACAGGGGATCTGGTGGAGCTTTCTTT	CASSFDRGSGGAFF
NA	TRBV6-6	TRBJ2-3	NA	TGTGCCAGCAGTTACAGGGAAACAGATACGCAGTATTTT	CASSYRETDTQYF
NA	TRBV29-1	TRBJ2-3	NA	TGCAGCGTTGAATTAGGCAGGGGGGGTAGGACAGATACGCAGTATTTT	CSVELGRGGRTDTQYF
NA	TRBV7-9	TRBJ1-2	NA	TGTGCCAGCAGCTTAGAACTGAAATGGGGCTACACCTTC	CASSLELKWGYTF
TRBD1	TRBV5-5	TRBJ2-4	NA	TGTGCCAGCAGCTCCGGACAGGGGGCTCAAAACATTCAGTACTTC	CASSSGQGAQNIQYF
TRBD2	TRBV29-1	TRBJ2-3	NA	TGCAGCGTTGTCCGACTAGCCCAGGATACGCAGTATTTT	CSVVRLAQDTQYF
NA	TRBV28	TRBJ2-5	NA	TGTGCCAGCAGTTCGGTGCGGGGAAGAGGAGGAGAGACCCAGTACTTC	CASSSVRGRGGETQYF
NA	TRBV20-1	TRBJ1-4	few	TGCAGTGCTAGAGTCTATGGAAAACTGTTTTTT	CSARVYGKLFF
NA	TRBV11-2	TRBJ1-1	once	TGTGCCAGCAGCTTGCGACAGGCGGGGACTGAAGCTTTCTTT	CASSLRQAGTEAFF
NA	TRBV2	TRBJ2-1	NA	TGTGCCAGCAACTCCGGAGATGAGCAGTTCTTC	CASNSGDEQFF
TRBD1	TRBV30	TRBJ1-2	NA	TGTGCCTGGAGTCAAGACAGGGCAAGTGGCTACACCTTC	CAWSQDRASGYTF
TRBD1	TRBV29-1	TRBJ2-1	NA	TGCAGCGCGACAGGGAGCTCCTACAATGAGCAGTTCTTC	CSATGSSYNEQFF
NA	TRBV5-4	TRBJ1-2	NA	TGTGCCAGCAGCGGGCGCGGGCAGGGAACCCTTAACTATGGCTACACCTTC	CASSGRGQGTLNYGYTF
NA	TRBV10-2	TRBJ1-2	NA	TGCGCCAGCGGGGACTTAAACTATGGCTACACCTTC	CASGDLNYGYTF
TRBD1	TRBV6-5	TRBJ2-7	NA	TGTGCCAGCAGTCGGTCGGGACAGCTTTACGAGCAGTACTTC	CASSRSGQLYEQYF
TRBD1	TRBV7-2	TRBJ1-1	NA	TGTGCCAGCAGCTCGACAGGGGGAGTGGCTGAAGCTTTCTTT	CASSSTGGVAEAFF
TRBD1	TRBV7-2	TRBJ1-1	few	TGTGCCAGCAGCACGCAGGGGGCCGCTGAAGCTTTCTTT	CASSTQGAAEAFF
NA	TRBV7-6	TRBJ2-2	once	TGTGCCAGCAGCCGGGCATCCCGAGGGACCGGGGAGCTGTTTTTT	CASSRASRGTGELFF
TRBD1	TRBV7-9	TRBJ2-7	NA	TGTGCCAGCAGCCTAGACCTTAGATTCGACAGGGCCGACGAGCAGTACTTC	CASSLDLRFDRADEQYF
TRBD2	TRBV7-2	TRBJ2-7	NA	TGTGCCAGCAGCCCCGGGCCCTCCTGGGGGGGATACGAGCAGTACTTC	CASSPGPSWGGYEQYF
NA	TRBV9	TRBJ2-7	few	TGTGCCAGCAGCCCCCGCTGGGGAGCGGCCGAGCAGTACTTC	CASSPRWGAAEQYF
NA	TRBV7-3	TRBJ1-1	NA	TGTGCCAGCAGCGTACTATGGGCGGGGGTGAACACTGAAGCTTTCTTT	CASSVLWAGVNTEAFF